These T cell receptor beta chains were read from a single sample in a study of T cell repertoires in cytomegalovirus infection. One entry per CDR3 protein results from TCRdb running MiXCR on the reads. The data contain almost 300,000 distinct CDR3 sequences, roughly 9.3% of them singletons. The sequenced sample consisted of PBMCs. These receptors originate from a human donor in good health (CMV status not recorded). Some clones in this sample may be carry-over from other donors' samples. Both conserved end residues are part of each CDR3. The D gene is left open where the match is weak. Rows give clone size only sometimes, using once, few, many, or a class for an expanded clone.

cdr3_nt: TGTGCCACAACTAGCGGGGGGGCGAACACCGGGGAGCTGTTTTTT
cdr3_aa: CATTSGGANTGELFF
clone_size: -
d_call: TRBD2
v_call: TRBV6-5
j_call: TRBJ2-2
cdr3_length: 15

cdr3_nt: TGTGCCAGCAGCTTAGACGGAGGACAGGGGGCGAGTGAAGCTTTCTTT
cdr3_aa: CASSLDGGQGASEAFF
clone_size: many
d_call: TRBD1
v_call: TRBV7-9
j_call: TRBJ1-1
cdr3_length: 16

cdr3_nt: TGCAGTGCTAGCCCGGGACAGGGTGAAAAACTGTTTTTT
cdr3_aa: CSASPGQGEKLFF
clone_size: -
d_call: TRBD1
v_call: TRBV20-1
j_call: TRBJ1-4
cdr3_length: 13

cdr3_nt: TGCAGTGCTAGCTACAGGGGGCTCGATCAGCCCCAGCATTTT
cdr3_aa: CSASYRGLDQPQHF
clone_size: many
d_call: TRBD1
v_call: TRBV20-1
j_call: TRBJ1-5
cdr3_length: 14

cdr3_nt: TGTGCCAGCAGCTTGGGATCGGGAGGGGAGAACTATGGCTACACCTTC
cdr3_aa: CASSLGSGGENYGYTF
clone_size: few
d_call: -
v_call: TRBV5-5
j_call: TRBJ1-2
cdr3_length: 16

cdr3_nt: TGTGCCAGCAGTGAATATTCGGGACTAGCGGGGGGTTACAATGAGCAGTTCTTC
cdr3_aa: CASSEYSGLAGGYNEQFF
clone_size: many
d_call: TRBD2
v_call: TRBV25-1
j_call: TRBJ2-1
cdr3_length: 18

cdr3_nt: TGTGCCAGCAGCTTGAAAGCGGGGGGGCATGAGACCCAGTACTTC
cdr3_aa: CASSLKAGGHETQYF
clone_size: many
d_call: TRBD2
v_call: TRBV5-4
j_call: TRBJ2-5
cdr3_length: 15

cdr3_nt: TGTGCCAGCAGCTTAGCGACAGGGACAGGCTCTGAAGCTTTCTTT
cdr3_aa: CASSLATGTGSEAFF
clone_size: many
d_call: TRBD1
v_call: TRBV7-6
j_call: TRBJ1-1
cdr3_length: 15

cdr3_nt: TGTGCCAGTAGAACCGGACAGATCTATGGCTACACCTTC
cdr3_aa: CASRTGQIYGYTF
clone_size: few
d_call: -
v_call: TRBV19
j_call: TRBJ1-2
cdr3_length: 13

cdr3_nt: TGCGCCAGCAGCTTTCGCGCGGGGGGGCCTACAGATACGCAGTATTTT
cdr3_aa: CASSFRAGGPTDTQYF
clone_size: few
d_call: TRBD2
v_call: TRBV5-1
j_call: TRBJ2-3
cdr3_length: 16

cdr3_nt: TGCGCCAGCAGCCAGACTAGCGGGGTCTACAATGAGCAGTTCTTC
cdr3_aa: CASSQTSGVYNEQFF
clone_size: many
d_call: TRBD2
v_call: TRBV4-1
j_call: TRBJ2-1
cdr3_length: 15

cdr3_nt: TGTGCCATCAGTGAGTATAGAGTGACTAGCGGAGATACGCAGTATTTT
cdr3_aa: CAISEYRVTSGDTQYF
clone_size: few
d_call: TRBD2
v_call: TRBV10-3
j_call: TRBJ2-3
cdr3_length: 16

cdr3_nt: TGTGCCACTCATATGTACAGGGTTAAGAACACTGAAGCTTTCTTT
cdr3_aa: CATHMYRVKNTEAFF
clone_size: many
d_call: -
v_call: TRBV2
j_call: TRBJ1-1
cdr3_length: 15

cdr3_nt: TGTGCCAGCATCTCGGGGGATCGGCCCTCTCGTCAGCCCCAGCATTTT
cdr3_aa: CASISGDRPSRQPQHF
clone_size: many
d_call: -
v_call: TRBV28
j_call: TRBJ1-5
cdr3_length: 16

cdr3_nt: TGTGCCAGCAGCTTGGCTGGCTTTACAGATACGCAGTATTTT
cdr3_aa: CASSLAGFTDTQYF
clone_size: few
d_call: -
v_call: TRBV5-4
j_call: TRBJ2-3
cdr3_length: 14

cdr3_nt: TGCAGTGCTAGTAGGACTCGCGGGGGCCAAGAGACCCAGTACTTC
cdr3_aa: CSASRTRGGQETQYF
clone_size: -
d_call: TRBD2
v_call: TRBV20-1
j_call: TRBJ2-5
cdr3_length: 15

cdr3_nt: TGCAGCGTTGATGCGACGGGGAGGCAGTATTTT
cdr3_aa: CSVDATGRQYF
clone_size: -
d_call: -
v_call: TRBV29-1
j_call: TRBJ2-3
cdr3_length: 11

cdr3_nt: TGTGCCAGCAGTTTCGAGGGATCGTACGAGCAGTACTTC
cdr3_aa: CASSFEGSYEQYF
clone_size: once
d_call: -
v_call: TRBV12-3/TRBV12-4
j_call: TRBJ2-7
cdr3_length: 13

cdr3_nt: TGTGCCAGCCTCGAGGGGGAAAACTACTCTGGGGCCAACGTCCTGACTTTC
cdr3_aa: CASLEGENYSGANVLTF
clone_size: many
d_call: -
v_call: TRBV2
j_call: TRBJ2-6
cdr3_length: 17

cdr3_nt: TGTGCCAGCAGCCAAGGGATCTCAACCGGGGAGCTGTTTTTT
cdr3_aa: CASSQGISTGELFF
clone_size: -
d_call: -
v_call: TRBV7-9
j_call: TRBJ2-2
cdr3_length: 14

cdr3_nt: TGCGCCAGCAGTGAGTCAGGAAGGGCTGGGGCCAACGTCCTGACTTTC
cdr3_aa: CASSESGRAGANVLTF
clone_size: many
d_call: -
v_call: TRBV10-1
j_call: TRBJ2-6
cdr3_length: 16

cdr3_nt: TGCGCCAGCAGCCAACCCCCGGGACTAGCGGACTACAATGAGCAGTTCTTC
cdr3_aa: CASSQPPGLADYNEQFF
clone_size: many
d_call: TRBD2
v_call: TRBV4-3
j_call: TRBJ2-1
cdr3_length: 17

cdr3_nt: TGTGCCAGCAGTTTTTCGAAGGGACGCACCGGGGAGCTGTTTTTT
cdr3_aa: CASSFSKGRTGELFF
clone_size: many
d_call: -
v_call: TRBV6-2/TRBV6-3
j_call: TRBJ2-2
cdr3_length: 15

cdr3_nt: TGTGCCATCGGCACGGGGGGGAGTCAGCCCCAGCATTTT
cdr3_aa: CAIGTGGSQPQHF
clone_size: -
d_call: -
v_call: TRBV10-3
j_call: TRBJ1-5
cdr3_length: 13

cdr3_nt: TGTGCCAGCAGCCCCGGGCCTGAAGCTTTCTTT
cdr3_aa: CASSPGPEAFF
clone_size: -
d_call: -
v_call: TRBV7-4
j_call: TRBJ1-1
cdr3_length: 11

cdr3_nt: TGTGCCAGCAGTTTTGGGCAGGGACCCTACAATGAGCAGTTCTTC
cdr3_aa: CASSFGQGPYNEQFF
clone_size: many
d_call: -
v_call: TRBV12-3/TRBV12-4
j_call: TRBJ2-1
cdr3_length: 15

cdr3_nt: TGTGCCAGCAGTTACTCGACAGGGACCCAGTACTTC
cdr3_aa: CASSYSTGTQYF
clone_size: many
d_call: -
v_call: TRBV6-5
j_call: TRBJ2-5
cdr3_length: 12

cdr3_nt: TGTGCCAGCAGTGACTCCCTCGGTCTCGGGGGGCGTAATGAGCAGTTCTTC
cdr3_aa: CASSDSLGLGGRNEQFF
clone_size: many
d_call: -
v_call: TRBV6-4
j_call: TRBJ2-1
cdr3_length: 17

cdr3_nt: TGTGCCAGCACCATACGGCCTCGGGAAGACAAAAACACCGGGGAGCTGTTTTTT
cdr3_aa: CASTIRPREDKNTGELFF
clone_size: many
d_call: -
v_call: TRBV7-9
j_call: TRBJ2-2
cdr3_length: 18

cdr3_nt: TGCGCCAGCAGCCGAGCGACAGGGGTGGGCTACACCTTC
cdr3_aa: CASSRATGVGYTF
clone_size: many
d_call: TRBD1
v_call: TRBV4-1
j_call: TRBJ1-2
cdr3_length: 13

cdr3_nt: TGCAGTGCTAGAGGGATTCACAATCAGCCCCAGCATTTT
cdr3_aa: CSARGIHNQPQHF
clone_size: few
d_call: -
v_call: TRBV20-1
j_call: TRBJ1-5
cdr3_length: 13

cdr3_nt: TGTGCCAGCAGCTCGGCGCACCGGGGCTATGGCTACACCTTC
cdr3_aa: CASSSAHRGYGYTF
clone_size: many
d_call: -
v_call: TRBV28
j_call: TRBJ1-2
cdr3_length: 14

cdr3_nt: TGCAGCGTTGAAGATCATCGGGGTTTACCCTACGAGCAGTACTTC
cdr3_aa: CSVEDHRGLPYEQYF
clone_size: -
d_call: -
v_call: TRBV29-1
j_call: TRBJ2-7
cdr3_length: 15

cdr3_nt: TGTGCCAGCAGCTTACAAGGGTATACCGGGGAGCTGTTTTTT
cdr3_aa: CASSLQGYTGELFF
clone_size: many
d_call: -
v_call: TRBV7-2
j_call: TRBJ2-2
cdr3_length: 14

cdr3_nt: TGCAGCGTTTTTCCAGGGAACACTGAAGCTTTCTTT
cdr3_aa: CSVFPGNTEAFF
clone_size: few
d_call: -
v_call: TRBV29-1
j_call: TRBJ1-1
cdr3_length: 12

cdr3_nt: TGCAGTGCTAGACCTGAGTGGGGAATCACTCGAGAGAGAGGTGAAAAACTGTTTTTT
cdr3_aa: CSARPEWGITRERGEKLFF
clone_size: -
d_call: -
v_call: TRBV20-1
j_call: TRBJ1-4
cdr3_length: 19

cdr3_nt: TGTGCCAGCAGCATCAATAGTGGAAGGAGAAGCTACGAGCAGTACTTC
cdr3_aa: CASSINSGRRSYEQYF
clone_size: few
d_call: -
v_call: TRBV7-9
j_call: TRBJ2-7
cdr3_length: 16

cdr3_nt: TGTGCCAGCAGTGACTCGGGGGGGTCCAATCAGCCCCAGCATTTT
cdr3_aa: CASSDSGGSNQPQHF
clone_size: few
d_call: -
v_call: TRBV6-4
j_call: TRBJ1-5
cdr3_length: 15

cdr3_nt: TGTGCCAGCAGCCCCGTAGTAGGGAAGGAGACCCAGTACTTC
cdr3_aa: CASSPVVGKETQYF
clone_size: many
d_call: -
v_call: TRBV14
j_call: TRBJ2-5
cdr3_length: 14

cdr3_nt: TGTGCCAGCAGTTTACGGGGGGCGCGTGGCACTGAAGCTTTCTTT
cdr3_aa: CASSLRGARGTEAFF
clone_size: many
d_call: -
v_call: TRBV12-3/TRBV12-4
j_call: TRBJ1-1
cdr3_length: 15

cdr3_nt: TGTGCCAGCAGTTTAAGTACCACCGGGGAGCTGTTTTTT
cdr3_aa: CASSLSTTGELFF
clone_size: few
d_call: -
v_call: TRBV12-3/TRBV12-4
j_call: TRBJ2-2
cdr3_length: 13

cdr3_nt: TGCAGTGCTAGAGGGTTAAGTTTAGGACCGTACCAAGAGACCCAGTACTTC
cdr3_aa: CSARGLSLGPYQETQYF
clone_size: -
d_call: -
v_call: TRBV20-1
j_call: TRBJ2-5
cdr3_length: 17

cdr3_nt: TGCAGCGTTGCCCCAGGGGCTAGCACAGATACGCAGTATTTT
cdr3_aa: CSVAPGASTDTQYF
clone_size: few
d_call: -
v_call: TRBV29-1
j_call: TRBJ2-3
cdr3_length: 14

cdr3_nt: TGTGCCAGCAGCCGAGCTGACAGCCTGGGGGAGACCCAGTACTTC
cdr3_aa: CASSRADSLGETQYF
clone_size: many
d_call: -
v_call: TRBV7-2
j_call: TRBJ2-5
cdr3_length: 15

cdr3_nt: TGTGCCAGCAGCATACCCTACAGCGAGCAGTACTTC
cdr3_aa: CASSIPYSEQYF
clone_size: many
d_call: -
v_call: TRBV11-3
j_call: TRBJ2-7
cdr3_length: 12

cdr3_nt: TGCAGTGCTAGAGATCGAATTAGCCAAGAGACCCAGTACTTC
cdr3_aa: CSARDRISQETQYF
clone_size: many
d_call: -
v_call: TRBV20-1
j_call: TRBJ2-5
cdr3_length: 14

cdr3_nt: TGCAGTGCTAGAGACGGCGGGGGGGCCCACAATGAGCAGTTCTTC
cdr3_aa: CSARDGGGAHNEQFF
clone_size: many
d_call: TRBD2
v_call: TRBV20-1
j_call: TRBJ2-1
cdr3_length: 15

cdr3_nt: TGCGCCAGCAGTGGAGGGGGGACGGTCGTCTACAATGAGCAGTTCTTC
cdr3_aa: CASSGGGTVVYNEQFF
clone_size: many
d_call: -
v_call: TRBV4-1
j_call: TRBJ2-1
cdr3_length: 16

cdr3_nt: TGCGCCAGCAGCTTGGACGGACGCTTTGAGGAGACCCAGTACTTC
cdr3_aa: CASSLDGRFEETQYF
clone_size: few
d_call: -
v_call: TRBV5-1
j_call: TRBJ2-5
cdr3_length: 15

cdr3_nt: TGTGCCAGCAGCCAAGATGGGTTAGGCTATGGCTACACCTTC
cdr3_aa: CASSQDGLGYGYTF
clone_size: many
d_call: -
v_call: TRBV3-1
j_call: TRBJ1-2
cdr3_length: 14

cdr3_nt: TGCAGTGCTAGTCTCGGGACAGGGGAAAGTTCACCCCTCCACTTT
cdr3_aa: CSASLGTGESSPLHF
clone_size: many
d_call: TRBD1
v_call: TRBV20-1
j_call: TRBJ1-6
cdr3_length: 15

cdr3_nt: TGTGCCAGCAGCCAAGGACGGCCAACTAATGAAAAACTGTTTTTT
cdr3_aa: CASSQGRPTNEKLFF
clone_size: many
d_call: -
v_call: TRBV7-2
j_call: TRBJ1-4
cdr3_length: 15

cdr3_nt: TGTGCCAGCAGTCCCGTGGACACTAACCTCTATGGCTACACCTTC
cdr3_aa: CASSPVDTNLYGYTF
clone_size: many
d_call: -
v_call: TRBV6-6
j_call: TRBJ1-2
cdr3_length: 15

cdr3_nt: TGTGCCAGCAGCTCTACCGGGACAGGGGAATACGAGCAGTACTTC
cdr3_aa: CASSSTGTGEYEQYF
clone_size: many
d_call: TRBD1
v_call: TRBV12-3/TRBV12-4
j_call: TRBJ2-7
cdr3_length: 15

cdr3_nt: TGCAGTGCTAGAGACGGCACTGAAGCTTTCTTT
cdr3_aa: CSARDGTEAFF
clone_size: few
d_call: -
v_call: TRBV20-1
j_call: TRBJ1-1
cdr3_length: 11